A single T cell receptor (beta chain) is shown here with its context. Its antigen remains unidentified. This sample is drawn from a study of shared clonotypes between healthy human individuals. In the study overall: A few men and two women, aged 18 to 49, were donors.

Per germline, CDR1 LNHDA and CDR2 SQIVND (reference sequence). V was trimmed by 7 bases and J by 7 bases, leaving 22 bases between them. CDR3 length equals 15 residues. Both subsets, CD45RA+ naive and CD45RA-negative memory, were split from the CD4+ cells. TCRdb keeps only in-frame clones here, not all; method: immunoSEQ multiplex PCR. The table shows approximately 980,000 clones, with 76% occurring only once. Regarding the study as a whole: Rarefaction indicated that sorted-subset sequencing remained incomplete although depth was large.

The chain employs TRBV19 and TRBJ1-2, with unresolved D. The material sequenced was memory CD4+ T cells sorted from blood. The subset is: CD45RA-negative fraction. The receptor was derived from a man between 18 and 29 years old in good health. This CDR3 is CASISPVESVGGYTF. DNA of the CDR3: TGTGCCAGTATTTCGCCGGTCGAATCGGTGGGTGGCTACACCTTC.